The clone carrying this T cell receptor beta chain was detected many times. The record originates from a study of T cells in Graves' hyperthyroidism and ophthalmopathy. Authors of the study amplified TCR beta CDR3 regions from RNA transcripts. RT-PCR in the first round (using the HTBI primer set) targeted the TCR CDR3. TCRdb analysed the multiplex PCR reads with MiXCR anew, one entry per CDR3 protein. The sample includes 300,000 to 400,000 distinct CDR3 sequences, 13% of them seen just once. A lack of ophthalmopathy progression within 18 months defined stable Graves' hyperthyroidism. CDR1 is SGHVS and CDR2 is FQNEAQ in the germline V gene. This CDR3 contains 15 residues. Trimming took off 1 base at V and 5 bases at J, with 11 bases between the two ends.

The rearrangement uses TRBV7-8 and TRBJ2-2, with unresolved D. The source material was blood. The TCR originated in a woman between 18 and 29 years old with Graves' hyperthyroidism. This CDR3 is CASSLGRTSTGELFF. The CDR3 nucleotides are TGTGCCAGCAGCTTAGGACGGACGTCAACCGGGGAGCTGTTTTTT.